A selection of T cell receptor beta chains follows, all from one sample in a study of blood T cell repertoires in COVID-19. Profiling relied on immunoSEQ multiplex PCR, and the TCRdb table lists in-frame clones only, not all of them. The sample records roughly 260,000 clones, roughly 86% being singletons. The sequenced material came from peripheral blood. These receptors were obtained from a man aged 35-49 years who had recovered from COVID-19. Both conserved end residues are part of each CDR3. A D gene is named only where the DNA matches it firmly. Some rows have no size entry. The others give once, few or many, or a class for an expanded clone.

>.|.|TRBJ1-5|TRBV23-1
CASSQCCAGIF
TGCGCCAGCAGTCAATGTTGCGCAGGGATATTT
>TRBD1|.|TRBJ2-5|TRBV6-6
CAIETGGRGTQYF
TGTGCCATCGAAACAGGGGGCAGGGGGACCCAGTACTTC
>.|.|TRBJ2-5|TRBV12-5
CASGRSPATQYF
TGTGCTAGTGGCCGGAGCCCGGCGACCCAGTACTTC
>.|.|TRBJ1-5|TRBV28
CASSLSPVDQPQHF
TGTGCCAGCAGTTTATCCCCGGTTGATCAGCCCCAGCATTTT
>.|.|TRBJ2-3|TRBV9
CASSTHRDTATSTDTQYF
TGTGCCAGCAGCACTCACAGGGATACAGCTACCTCCACAGATACGCAGTATTTT
>TRBD2|.|TRBJ2-1|TRBV7-8
CASSPLLAASYNEQFF
TGTGCCAGCAGCCCCCTCCTAGCGGCCTCCTACAATGAGCAGTTCTTC
>.|.|TRBJ1-2|TRBV27
CASSPGGAGYTF
TGTGCCAGCAGCCCGGGAGGGGCTGGCTACACCTTC
>.|.|TRBJ2-7|TRBV5-1
CASSLDLRASYEQYF
TGCGCCAGCAGCTTGGATTTGCGCGCCTCCTACGAGCAGTACTTC
>.|.|TRBJ2-2|TRBV21-1
CASMGTANTGELFF
TGTGCCAGCATGGGGACAGCGAACACCGGGGAGCTGTTTTTT
>TRBD1|.|TRBJ1-2|TRBV4-3
CASSQQTGVGGYTF
TGCGCCAGCAGCCAACAGACAGGGGTCGGTGGCTACACCTTC
>.|few|TRBJ2-1|TRBV3-1/TRBV3-2
CASSQVIGRGEQFF
TGTGCCAGCAGCCAAGTAATAGGACGGGGAGAGCAGTTCTTC
>TRBD1|.|TRBJ2-7|TRBV7-8
CASTERTGNEQYF
TGTGCCAGCACCGAAAGGACAGGGAACGAGCAGTACTTC
>.|.|TRBJ2-3|TRBV7-2
CASSFRTLGTDTQYF
TGTGCCAGCAGCTTCCGGACTCTTGGCACAGATACGCAGTATTTT
>.|.|TRBJ2-1|TRBV5-4
CASSLESYNEQFF
TGTGCCAGCAGCTTAGAGTCCTACAATGAGCAGTTCTTC
>TRBD1|.|TRBJ2-2|TRBV4-1
CASSRDQGAGELFF
TGCGCCAGCAGCCGAGACCAGGGGGCCGGGGAGCTGTTTTTT
>TRBD2|.|TRBJ2-5|TRBV7-3
CASSPSGRAQTQYF
TGTGCCAGCAGCCCAAGCGGGAGGGCCCAGACCCAGTACTTC
>TRBD1|few|TRBJ1-2|TRBV29-1
CSVETGASYGYTF
TGCAGCGTTGAGACAGGGGCTTCCTATGGCTACACCTTC
>.|.|TRBJ1-2|TRBV6-5
CASSLIARGAGGYTF
TGTGCCAGCAGTCTCATCGCCCGGGGGGCTGGTGGCTACACCTTC
>.|.|TRBJ2-2|TRBV5-1
CASSLALVGAGGELFF
TGCGCCAGCAGCTTGGCCCTTGTGGGGGCTGGTGGGGAGCTGTTTTTT
>.|.|TRBJ1-2|TRBV2
CASGRQAANYGYTF
TGTGCCAGCGGAAGACAGGCGGCTAACTATGGCTACACCTTC
>TRBD2|.|TRBJ2-7|TRBV3-1/TRBV3-2
CASSQTSAPSYEQYF
TGTGCCAGCAGCCAAACTAGCGCCCCCTCCTACGAGCAGTACTTC
>TRBD1|.|TRBJ1-1|TRBV19
CASSIVGGSTEAFF
TGTGCCAGTAGTATAGTAGGGGGCAGTACTGAAGCTTTCTTT
>.|.|TRBJ2-1|TRBV5-4
CASSPTTGRGYNEQFF
TGTGCCAGCAGCCCAACAACAGGGAGGGGCTACAATGAGCAGTTCTTC
>.|.|TRBJ2-1|TRBV11-2
CASSQQGNEQFF
TGTGCCAGCAGCCAGCAGGGGAATGAGCAGTTCTTC
>.|.|TRBJ1-2|TRBV27
CASSLSSGSVTYGYTF
TGTGCCAGCAGTTTATCGAGTGGGAGCGTAACCTATGGCTACACCTTC
>.|.|TRBJ1-2|TRBV6-5
CASSYTVDYGYTF
TGTGCCAGCAGTTACACGGTAGACTATGGCTACACCTTC
>.|once|TRBJ2-5|TRBV6-1
CASSARGGRQQETQYF
TGTGCCAGCAGTGCGAGGGGGGGCCGTCAGCAAGAGACCCAGTACTTC
>TRBD2|.|TRBJ2-1|TRBV4-1
CASSPTSGRPHEQFF
TGCGCCAGCAGCCCGACTAGCGGGAGGCCCCATGAGCAGTTCTTC
>TRBD2|.|TRBJ2-3|TRBV9
CASSRTSGSTDTQYF
TGTGCCAGCAGTAGGACTAGCGGAAGCACAGATACGCAGTATTTT
>TRBD2|.|TRBJ2-7|TRBV7-2
CASSLGGAGGYEQYF
TGTGCCAGCAGCCTCGGTGGAGCGGGAGGTTACGAGCAGTACTTC
>.|.|TRBJ2-1|TRBV3-1/TRBV3-2
CASSHTNVDYNEQFF
TGTGCCAGCAGCCATACAAACGTCGACTACAATGAGCAGTTCTTC
>TRBD1|.|TRBJ1-2|TRBV13
CASSLGGRQGAINYGYTF
TGTGCCAGCAGCTTAGGGGGCCGCCAGGGGGCGATTAACTATGGCTACACCTTC